This passage covers 9 T cell receptor beta chains from one sample sequenced in a study of blood T cell dynamics during melanoma immunotherapy. Time point in this sample: pre-treatment baseline. Some clones are missing from TCRdb's copy, which holds only in-frame ones; the method was immunoSEQ multiplex PCR. The sample has roughly 22,000 clones, 87% seen once. The input for sequencing was blood, taken from a patient treated with checkpoint blockade. The receptors were sampled from a human donor with melanoma.

This rearrangement joins TRBV28 to TRBJ2-7; D is undetermined. The CDR3 is 14 residues long. V was trimmed by 7 bases and J by 2 bases, leaving 15 bases between them. Germline lookup yields CDR1 MDHEN and CDR2 SYDVKM. The CDR3 bases are TGTGCCAGCATCAACCAGGACCTACCCTACGAGCAGTACTTC. This sequence encodes CASINQDLPYEQYF.

The chain is built from TRBV10-1 and TRBJ2-1; the D is unclear. V shed 2 bases and J shed 7 bases, with 9 bases lying between them. Looked up from germline, CDR1 is WNHNN and CDR2 is SYGVQD (reference sequence). This CDR3 spans 13 amino acids. CDR3 sequence reads: CASSEKGRNEQFF. DNA of the CDR3: TGCGCCAGCAGTGAGAAAGGAAGGAATGAGCAGTTCTTC.

The J gene is TRBJ1-2, the V gene TRBV27; possibly TRBD1 for D (6 bases). Germline CDR1 MNHEY, CDR2 SMNVEV (reference sequence). This CDR3 region has 15 residues. The V and J ends lost 0 bases and 2 bases respectively, with 10 bases between them. The CDR3 region is CASSLSGGGNYGYTF. The CDR3 DNA follows: TGTGCCAGCAGTTTATCGGGGGGCGGGAACTATGGCTACACCTTC.

The rearrangement joins TRBV18 to TRBJ2-1; a weak D match, TRBD1 (6 bases). The V gene lost 0 bases and the J gene lost 6 bases, with 15 bases spanning the gap. Germline-derived CDR1 and CDR2 are KGHSH and LQKENI. The CDR3 has 16 amino acids. CDR3 nucleotides: TGTGCCAGCTCACCACCGTTGCAGGGGATTGGCAATGAGCAGTTCTTC. As protein: CASSPPLQGIGNEQFF.

V and J are TRBV5-6 and TRBJ2-7, with 12 bases fitting TRBD1. CDR1 is SGHDT, CDR2 YYEEEE, per germline. The junction had 17 bases not matched to a gene; V was cut back by 5 bases and J by 11 bases. This CDR3 contains 16 residues. The CDR3 nucleotides read TGTGCCAGCAGTTTAAGAACCGGGACAGGGGGCTTACGGAAGTACTTC. It yields the protein CASSLRTGTGGLRKYF.

V is TRBV27 and J is TRBJ1-1, with D uncertain. The CDR3 contains 14 residues. Trimming shortened V by 7 bases and J by 7 bases, and 19 bases separated the two germline ends. Per the germline V gene, CDR1 is MNHEY and CDR2 is SMNVEV (reference sequence). Here the CDR3 reads CASKGKGSWNEAFF. For the CDR3, the DNA is TGTGCCAGCAAGGGTAAAGGGTCCTGGAATGAAGCTTTCTTT.

This chain links TRBV11-2 with TRBJ2-5; possibly TRBD1 for D (5 bases). Per the germline V gene, CDR1 is SGHAT and CDR2 is FQNNGV. The CDR3 extends over 15 amino acids. Trimming took 1 base from V and 4 from J, leaving 13 bases between them. The CDR3 bases are TGTGCCAGCAGCTTAGGGACATTCCTTGGAGAGACCCAGTACTTC. It yields the protein CASSLGTFLGETQYF.

The CDR3 DNA is TGTGCCAGCAGTCTAACACTGGACAGGGGGAGAGAAAAACTGTTTTTT. It specifies CASSLTLDRGREKLFF. The rearrangement uses TRBV28 and TRBJ1-4; 10 bases map to TRBD1. The V gene end was trimmed by 5 bases and the J gene end by 8 bases; junction bases not matched to a gene: 11. The germline V gene has CDR1 MDHEN and CDR2 SYDVKM. The CDR3 runs 16 residues.

The chain uses TRBV5-4 and TRBJ1-1; D call uncertain. Trimming left V 3 bases short and J 1 base short, with 7 bases between. The germline V gene has CDR1 SGHNT and CDR2 YYREEE (reference sequence). CDR3 length: 13 amino acids. Here the CDR3 reads CASSSQANTEAFF. In DNA form, the CDR3 reads TGTGCCAGCAGCTCACAAGCGAACACTGAAGCTTTCTTT.